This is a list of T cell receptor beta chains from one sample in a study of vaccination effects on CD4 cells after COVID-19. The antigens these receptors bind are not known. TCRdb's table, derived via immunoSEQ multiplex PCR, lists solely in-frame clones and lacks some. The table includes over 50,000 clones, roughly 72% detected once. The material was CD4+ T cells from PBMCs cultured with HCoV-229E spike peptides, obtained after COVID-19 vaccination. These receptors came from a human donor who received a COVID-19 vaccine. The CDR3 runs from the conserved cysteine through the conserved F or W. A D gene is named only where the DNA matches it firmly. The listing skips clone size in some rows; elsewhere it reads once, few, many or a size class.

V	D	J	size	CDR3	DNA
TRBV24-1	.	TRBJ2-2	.	CATSRDWNTGELFF	TGTGCCACCTCCCGGGACTGGAACACCGGGGAGCTGTTTTTT
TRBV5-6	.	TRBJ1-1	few	CASRITGHTEAFF	TGTGCCAGCAGGATCACTGGGCACACTGAAGCTTTCTTT
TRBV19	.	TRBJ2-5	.	CASSRGEETQYF	TGTGCCAGTAGTAGGGGGGAAGAGACCCAGTACTTC
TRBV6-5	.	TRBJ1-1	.	CASSYSSGRMNTEAFF	TGTGCCAGCAGTTACTCGTCTGGCAGAATGAACACTGAAGCTTTCTTT
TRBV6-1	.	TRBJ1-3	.	CASSENRVGNTIYF	TGTGCCAGCAGTGAAAATAGGGTCGGAAACACCATATATTTT
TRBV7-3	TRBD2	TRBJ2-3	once	CASSQSGGPGFEQYF	TGTGCCAGCAGTCAAAGCGGGGGGCCCGGTTTTGAGCAGTATTTT
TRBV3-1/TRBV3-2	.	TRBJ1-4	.	CASSDRQGREKLFF	TGTGCCAGCAGCGATAGGCAGGGGAGGGAAAAACTGTTTTTT
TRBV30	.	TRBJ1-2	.	CAWREQGVYGYTF	TGTGCCTGGAGGGAACAGGGCGTCTATGGCTACACCTTC
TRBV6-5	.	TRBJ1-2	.	CASSYSPRSPGGYTF	TGTGCCAGCAGTTACTCCCCTCGGTCTCCTGGGGGCTACACCTTC
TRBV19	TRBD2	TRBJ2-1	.	CASSTLLAGSYNEQFF	TGTGCCAGTAGTACCCTACTAGCGGGCAGCTACAATGAGCAGTTCTTC
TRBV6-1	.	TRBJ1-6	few	CASSEVVSNSPLHF	TGTGCCAGCAGTGAAGTGGTTTCTAATTCACCCCTCCACTTT
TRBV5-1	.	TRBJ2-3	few	CASSQDSTDTQYF	TGCGCCAGCAGCCAGGACAGCACAGATACGCAGTATTTT
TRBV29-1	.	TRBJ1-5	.	CSVPPVPGQPQHF	TGCAGCGTTCCCCCGGTCCCTGGGCAGCCCCAGCATTTT
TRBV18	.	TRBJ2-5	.	CASSPTEGAETQYF	TGTGCCAGCTCACCGACGGAGGGAGCGGAGACCCAGTACTTC
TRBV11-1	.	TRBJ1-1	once	CASSVLAGDTEAFF	TGTGCCAGCAGCGTCCTGGCGGGGGACACTGAAGCTTTCTTT
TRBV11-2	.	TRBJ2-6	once	CASSLLFSGANVLTF	TGTGCCAGCAGCTTACTGTTCTCTGGGGCCAACGTCCTGACTTTC
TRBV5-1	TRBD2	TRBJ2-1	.	CASRPAGGDSYNEQFF	TGCGCCAGCAGACCGGCGGGGGGAGACTCCTACAATGAGCAGTTCTTC
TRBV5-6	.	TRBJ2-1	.	CASSLGGKQFF	TGTGCCAGCAGCTTGGGGGGTAAGCAGTTCTTC
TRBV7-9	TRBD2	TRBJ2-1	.	CASSSNPGLAGGLHEQFF	TGTGCCAGCAGCTCAAACCCGGGACTAGCGGGGGGGCTTCATGAGCAGTTCTTC
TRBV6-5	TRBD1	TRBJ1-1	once	CASSVGQPMNTEAFF	TGTGCCAGCAGCGTGGGACAGCCTATGAACACTGAAGCTTTCTTT
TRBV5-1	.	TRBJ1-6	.	CASSFANGGNSPLHF	TGCGCCAGCAGCTTCGCCAACGGCGGCAATTCACCCCTCCACTTT
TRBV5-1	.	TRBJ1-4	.	CASSLRGPNEKLFF	TGCGCCAGCAGCCTAAGGGGTCCTAATGAAAAACTGTTTTTT
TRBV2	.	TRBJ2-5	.	CASRTHRVDVTQYF	TGTGCCAGCCGCACCCACAGGGTGGACGTGACCCAGTACTTC
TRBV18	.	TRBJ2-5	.	CASSPQKRETQYF	TGTGCCAGCTCACCACAGAAAAGGGAGACCCAGTACTTC
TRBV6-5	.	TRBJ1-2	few	CASSYIARPNYGYTF	TGTGCCAGCAGTTACATAGCCCGACCTAACTATGGCTACACCTTC